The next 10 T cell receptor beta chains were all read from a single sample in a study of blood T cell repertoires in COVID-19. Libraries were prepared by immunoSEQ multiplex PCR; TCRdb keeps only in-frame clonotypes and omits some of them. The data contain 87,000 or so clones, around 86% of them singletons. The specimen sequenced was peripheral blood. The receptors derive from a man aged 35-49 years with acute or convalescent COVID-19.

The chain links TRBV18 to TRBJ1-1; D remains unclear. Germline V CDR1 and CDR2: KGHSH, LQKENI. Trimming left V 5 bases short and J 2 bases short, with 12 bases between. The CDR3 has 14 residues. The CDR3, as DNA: TGTGCCAGCTCATTGAATAAGCTAAACACTGAAGCTTTCTTT. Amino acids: CASSLNKLNTEAFF.

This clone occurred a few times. The CDR3 spells CASSGGLARTYEQYF. The CDR3, as DNA: TGTGCCAGCAGCGGGGGACTAGCGAGAACCTACGAGCAGTACTTC. The genes are TRBV11-2 and TRBJ2-7; 10 bases are a match to TRBD2. In germline, CDR1 is SGHAT, CDR2 FQNNGV. CDR3 size: 15 residues. V shed 5 bases and J 2 bases; nucleotides not matched to a gene: 6.

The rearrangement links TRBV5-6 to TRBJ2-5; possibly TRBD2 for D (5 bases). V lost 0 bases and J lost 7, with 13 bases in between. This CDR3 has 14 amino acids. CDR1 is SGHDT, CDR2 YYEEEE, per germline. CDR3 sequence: CASSLDSSSGTQYF. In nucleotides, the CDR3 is TGTGCCAGCAGCTTGGATTCTAGCAGCGGGACCCAGTACTTC.

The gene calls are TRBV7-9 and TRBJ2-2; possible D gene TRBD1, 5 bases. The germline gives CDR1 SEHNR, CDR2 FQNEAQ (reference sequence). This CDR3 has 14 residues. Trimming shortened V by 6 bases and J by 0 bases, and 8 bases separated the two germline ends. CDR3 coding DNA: TGTGCCAGCAGGGACACACCGAACACCGGGGAGCTGTTTTTT. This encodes CASRDTPNTGELFF.

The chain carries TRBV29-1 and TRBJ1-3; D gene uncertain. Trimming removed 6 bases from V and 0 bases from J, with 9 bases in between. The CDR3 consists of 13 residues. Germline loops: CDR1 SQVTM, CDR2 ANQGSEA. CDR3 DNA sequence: TGCAGCGTCCAATCAGGCTCTGGAAACACCATATATTTT. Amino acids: CSVQSGSGNTIYF.

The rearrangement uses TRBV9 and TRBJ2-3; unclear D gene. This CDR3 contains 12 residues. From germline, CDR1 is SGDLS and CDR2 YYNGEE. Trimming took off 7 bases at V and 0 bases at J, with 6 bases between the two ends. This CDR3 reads CASAASTDTQYF. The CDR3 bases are TGTGCCAGCGCGGCTAGCACAGATACGCAGTATTTT. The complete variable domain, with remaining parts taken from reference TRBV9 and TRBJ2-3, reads DSGVTQTPKHLITATGQRVTLRCSPRSGDLSVYWYQQSLDQGLQFLIQYYNGEERAKGNILERFSAQQFPDLHSELNLSSLELGDSALYFCASAASTDTQYFGPGTRLTVL.

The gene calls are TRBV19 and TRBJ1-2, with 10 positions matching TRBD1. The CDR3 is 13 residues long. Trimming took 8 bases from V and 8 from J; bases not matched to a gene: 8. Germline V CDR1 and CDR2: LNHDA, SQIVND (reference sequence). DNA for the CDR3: TGTGCCAGTGCGGACAGGGGGATGGAAGGCTACACCTTC. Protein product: CASADRGMEGYTF.

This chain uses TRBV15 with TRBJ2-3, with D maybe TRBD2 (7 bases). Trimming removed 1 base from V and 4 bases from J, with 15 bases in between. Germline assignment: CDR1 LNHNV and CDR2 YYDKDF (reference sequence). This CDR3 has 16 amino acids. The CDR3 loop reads CATSRGGGGVADTQYF. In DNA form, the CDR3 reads TGTGCCACCAGCAGAGGGGGGGGCGGTGTTGCAGATACGCAGTATTTT. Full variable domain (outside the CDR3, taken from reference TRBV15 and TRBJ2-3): DAMVIQNPRYQVTQFGKPVTLSCSQTLNHNVMYWYQQKSSQAPKLLFHYYDKDFNNEADTPDNFQSRRPNTSFCFLDIRSPGLGDTAMYLCATSRGGGGVADTQYFGPGTRLTVL.

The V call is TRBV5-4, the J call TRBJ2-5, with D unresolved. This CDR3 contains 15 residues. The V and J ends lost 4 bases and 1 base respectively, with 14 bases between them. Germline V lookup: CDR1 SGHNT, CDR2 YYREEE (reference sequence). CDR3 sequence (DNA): TGTGCCAGCAGCCCAAACGCCGCGGTCCAAGAGACCCAGTACTTC. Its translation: CASSPNAAVQETQYF.

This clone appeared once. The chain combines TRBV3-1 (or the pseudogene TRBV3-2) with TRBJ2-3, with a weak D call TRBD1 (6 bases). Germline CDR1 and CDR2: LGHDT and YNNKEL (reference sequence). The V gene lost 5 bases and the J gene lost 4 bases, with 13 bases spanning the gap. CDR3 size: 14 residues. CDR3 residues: CASSSEGVADTQYF. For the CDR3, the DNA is TGTGCCAGCAGCTCAGAGGGGGTTGCAGATACGCAGTATTTT.